Below are 8 T cell receptor beta chains sequenced from a single sample in a study of shared clonotypes between healthy human individuals. Data came from immunoSEQ multiplex PCR; TCRdb stores just in-frame clones and leaves some out. Of around 2.1 million clones listed, around 95% were seen once; the top ten hold 0.1% to 0.15%. Material: naive CD4+ T cells sorted from blood. The subset: CD45RA+ positively selected. The receptors stem from a young man in good health.

The chain is built from TRBV19 and TRBJ2-4; TRBD1 is a possible D gene (6 bases). Germline CDR1 LNHDA, CDR2 SQIVND (reference sequence). The CDR3 contains 15 residues. The ends were cut back, 4 bases at V and 1 base at J, with 11 bases in the middle. The CDR3 DNA sequence: TGTGCCAGTAGTAAACTGACAGGTGCCAAAAACATTCAGTACTTC. Translated, it gives CASSKLTGAKNIQYF. Supplemented by reference TRBV19 and TRBJ2-4, the full variable domain reads DGGITQSPKYLFRKEGQNVTLSCEQNLNHDAMYWYRQDPGQGLRLIYYSQIVNDFQKGDIAEGYSVSREKKESFPLTVTSAQKNPTAFYLCASSKLTGAKNIQYFGAGTRLSVL.

The rearrangement joins TRBV6-1 to TRBJ1-1; perhaps TRBD1 as D (5 bases). CDR3 length: 11 residues. V lost 6 bases and J lost 8, with 10 bases in between. Germline loops: CDR1 MNHNS, CDR2 SASEGT. The CDR3 sequence: CASRDTTEAFF. The CDR3 DNA reads TGTGCCAGCAGGGACACTACAGAAGCTTTCTTT.

This chain connects TRBV5-1 to TRBJ1-2; D is undetermined. Germline V CDR1 and CDR2: SGHRS, YFSETQ. V dropped 0 bases and J dropped 4 bases, with 10 bases sitting between them. The CDR3 spans 14 residues. The CDR3 DNA sequence: TGCGCCAGCAGCTTGGCTACAGCCGGCTATGGCTACACCTTC. Encoded protein: CASSLATAGYGYTF.

J is TRBJ1-1 and V is TRBV5-4; D is unresolved. CDR1 and CDR2 from the germline V gene are SGHNT and YYREEE (reference sequence). The CDR3 contains 12 residues. The germline V and J ends were trimmed by 5 bases and 3 bases, with 8 bases remaining between them. For the CDR3, the DNA is TGTGCCAGCAGTAGGGCTGACACTGAAGCTTTCTTT. It is translated as CASSRADTEAFF.

V gene TRBV29-1 combines with J gene TRBJ1-2; D is ambiguous. Between the trimmed V and J ends, which lost 0 bases and 2 bases, there was a span of 10 bases. Germline CDR1 reads SQVTM; CDR2 reads ANQGSEA. The CDR3 contains 14 residues. Here the CDR3 reads CSVEDQAKNYGYTF. The CDR3 nucleotides are TGCAGCGTTGAAGATCAGGCAAAGAACTATGGCTACACCTTC.

V usage is TRBV5-1 and J usage is TRBJ2-5; possible D gene TRBD2, 5 bases. The CDR3 is 14 amino acids. V lost 0 bases and J 3 bases, leaving 9 bases between the germline ends. Germline V gene lookup returns CDR1 SGHRS and CDR2 YFSETQ. CDR3 in amino acids: CASSLVYGKETQYF. The CDR3 bases are TGCGCCAGCAGCTTGGTCTACGGGAAAGAGACCCAGTACTTC.

This chain uses TRBV28 with TRBJ1-5; possible D gene TRBD1, 5 bases. The V end lost 5 bases, the J end lost 6 bases, and 20 bases lay between the germline ends. This CDR3 spans 16 amino acids. Per the germline V gene, CDR1 is MDHEN and CDR2 is SYDVKM. The CDR3 here is CASSKLSGGGGQPQHF. CDR3 nucleotides: TGTGCCAGCAGTAAACTTTCGGGGGGTGGAGGTCAGCCCCAGCATTTT.

In nucleotides, the CDR3 is TGTGCCAGCAGCGTACAGGGGAGTCGGGATACGCAGTATTTT. The encoded protein is CASSVQGSRDTQYF. The V call is TRBV9, the J call TRBJ2-3; D perhaps matches TRBD1 (6 bases). Germline assignment: CDR1 SGDLS and CDR2 YYNGEE. This CDR3 region has 14 residues. V lost 1 base, J lost 6 bases, and 12 bases lay in between.